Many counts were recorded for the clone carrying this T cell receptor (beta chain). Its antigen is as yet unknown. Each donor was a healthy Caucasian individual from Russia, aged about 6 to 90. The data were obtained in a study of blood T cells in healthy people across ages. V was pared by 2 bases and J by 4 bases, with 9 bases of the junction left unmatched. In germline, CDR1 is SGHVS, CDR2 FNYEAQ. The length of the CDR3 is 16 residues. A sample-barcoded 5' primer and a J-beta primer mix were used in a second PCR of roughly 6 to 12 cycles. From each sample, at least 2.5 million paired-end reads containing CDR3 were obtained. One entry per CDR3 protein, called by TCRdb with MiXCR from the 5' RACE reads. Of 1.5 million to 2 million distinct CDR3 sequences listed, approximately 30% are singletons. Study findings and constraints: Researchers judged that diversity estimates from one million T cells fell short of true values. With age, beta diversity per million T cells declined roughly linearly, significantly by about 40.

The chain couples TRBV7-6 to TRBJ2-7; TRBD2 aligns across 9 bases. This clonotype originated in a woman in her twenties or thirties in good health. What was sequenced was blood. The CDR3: CASSLLESSGGYEQYF. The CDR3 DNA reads TGTGCCAGCAGCTTACTCGAGTCGAGCGGGGGGTACGAGCAGTACTTC.